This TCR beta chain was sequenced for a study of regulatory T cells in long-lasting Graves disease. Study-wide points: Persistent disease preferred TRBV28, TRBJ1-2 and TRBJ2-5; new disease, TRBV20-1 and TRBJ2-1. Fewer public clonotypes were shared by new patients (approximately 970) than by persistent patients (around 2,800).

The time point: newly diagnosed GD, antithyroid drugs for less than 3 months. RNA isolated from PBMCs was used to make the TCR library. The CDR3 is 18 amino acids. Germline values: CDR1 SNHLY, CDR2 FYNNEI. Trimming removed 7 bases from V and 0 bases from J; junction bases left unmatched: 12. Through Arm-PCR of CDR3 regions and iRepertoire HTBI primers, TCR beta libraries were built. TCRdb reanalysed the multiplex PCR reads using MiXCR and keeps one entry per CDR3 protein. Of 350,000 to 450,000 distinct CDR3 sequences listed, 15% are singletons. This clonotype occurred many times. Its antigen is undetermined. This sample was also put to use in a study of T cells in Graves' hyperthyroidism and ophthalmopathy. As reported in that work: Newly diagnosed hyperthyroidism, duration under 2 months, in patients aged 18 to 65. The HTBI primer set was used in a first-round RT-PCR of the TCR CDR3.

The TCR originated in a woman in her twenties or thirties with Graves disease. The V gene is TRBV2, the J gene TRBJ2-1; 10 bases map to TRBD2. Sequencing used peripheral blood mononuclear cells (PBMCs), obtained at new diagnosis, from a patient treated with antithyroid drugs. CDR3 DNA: TGTGCCAGCATTCGGACTAGCGGAATTAAGAGCTCCTACAATGAGCAGTTCTTC. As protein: CASIRTSGIKSSYNEQFF. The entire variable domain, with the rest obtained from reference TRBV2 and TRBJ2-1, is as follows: EPEVTQTPSHQVTQMGQEVILRCVPISNHLYFYWYRQILGQKVEFLVSFYNNEISEKSEIFDDQFSVERPDGSNFTLKIRSTKLEDSAMYFCASIRTSGIKSSYNEQFFGPGTRLTVL.